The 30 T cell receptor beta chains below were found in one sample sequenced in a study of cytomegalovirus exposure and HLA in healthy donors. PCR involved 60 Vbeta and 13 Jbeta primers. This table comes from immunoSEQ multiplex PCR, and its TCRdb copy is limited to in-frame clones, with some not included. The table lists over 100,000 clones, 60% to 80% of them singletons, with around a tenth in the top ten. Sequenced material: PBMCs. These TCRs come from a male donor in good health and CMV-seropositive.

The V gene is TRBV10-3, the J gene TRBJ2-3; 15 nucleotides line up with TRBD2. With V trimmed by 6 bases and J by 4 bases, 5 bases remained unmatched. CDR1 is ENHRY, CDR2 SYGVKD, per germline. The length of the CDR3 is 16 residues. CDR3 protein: CAISMGLAGGSDTQYF. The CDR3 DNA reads TGTGCCATCAGCATGGGACTAGCGGGAGGATCAGATACGCAGTATTTT.

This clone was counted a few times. In DNA form, the CDR3 reads TGTGCCAGCAGCTTAGATCCGGGACAGGCCGATAGCTACACCTTC. Translated: CASSLDPGQADSYTF. V and J are TRBV11-2 and TRBJ1-2; 8 nucleotides match TRBD1. The trim removed 0 bases at V and 9 bases at J, leaving 9 bases unmatched. Germline V gene sequence: CDR1 SGHAT, CDR2 FQNNGV. CDR3 length: 15 residues.

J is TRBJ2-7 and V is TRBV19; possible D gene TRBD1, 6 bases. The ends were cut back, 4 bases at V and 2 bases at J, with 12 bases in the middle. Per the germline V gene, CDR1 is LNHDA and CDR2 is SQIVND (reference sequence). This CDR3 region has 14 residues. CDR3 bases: TGTGCCAGTAGTACTCACAGGGCAGCCTACGAGCAGTACTTC. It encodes CASSTHRAAYEQYF.

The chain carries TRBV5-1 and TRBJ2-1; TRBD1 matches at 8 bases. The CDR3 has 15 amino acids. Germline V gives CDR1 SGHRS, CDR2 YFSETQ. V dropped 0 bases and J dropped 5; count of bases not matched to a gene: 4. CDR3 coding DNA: TGCGCCAGCAGCTTGGCAGGGACAGGCCACAATGAGCAGTTCTTC. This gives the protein CASSLAGTGHNEQFF.

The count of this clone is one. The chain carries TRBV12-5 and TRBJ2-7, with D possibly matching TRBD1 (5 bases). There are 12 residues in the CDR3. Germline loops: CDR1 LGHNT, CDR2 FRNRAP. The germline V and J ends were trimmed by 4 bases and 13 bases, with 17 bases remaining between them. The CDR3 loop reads CASGSSSHQGYF. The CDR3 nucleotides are TGTGCTAGTGGTTCCTCATCTCATCAGGGATACTTC. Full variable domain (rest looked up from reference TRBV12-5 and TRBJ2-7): DARVTQTPRHKVTEMGQEVTMRCQPILGHNTVFWYRQTMMQGLELLAYFRNRAPLDDSGMPKDRFSAEMPDATLATLKIQPSEPRDSAVYFCASGSSSHQGYFGPGTRLTVT.

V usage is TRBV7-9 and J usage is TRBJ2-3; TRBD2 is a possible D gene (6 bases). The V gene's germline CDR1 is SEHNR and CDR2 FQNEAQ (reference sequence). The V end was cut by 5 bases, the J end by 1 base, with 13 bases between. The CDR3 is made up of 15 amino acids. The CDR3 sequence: CASSLQGEGTDTQYF. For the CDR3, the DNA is TGTGCCAGCAGCCTCCAAGGGGAGGGCACAGATACGCAGTATTTT. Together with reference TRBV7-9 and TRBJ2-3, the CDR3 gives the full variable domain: DTGVSQNPRHKITKRGQNVTFRCDPISEHNRLYWYRQTLGQGPEFLTYFQNEAQLEKSRLLSDRFSAERPKGSFSTLEIQRTEQGDSAMYLCASSLQGEGTDTQYFGPGTRLTVL.

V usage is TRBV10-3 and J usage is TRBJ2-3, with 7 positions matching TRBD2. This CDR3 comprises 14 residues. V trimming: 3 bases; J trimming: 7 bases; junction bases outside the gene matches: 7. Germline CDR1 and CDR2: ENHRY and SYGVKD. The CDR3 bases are TGTGCCATCAGTGAAAGTAGCGGGCTGTATACGCAGTATTTT. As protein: CAISESSGLYTQYF.

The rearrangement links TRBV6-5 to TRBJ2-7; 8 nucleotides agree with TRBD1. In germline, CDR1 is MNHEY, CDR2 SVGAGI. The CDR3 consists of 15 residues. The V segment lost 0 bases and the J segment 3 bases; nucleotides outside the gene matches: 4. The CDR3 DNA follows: TGTGCCAGCAGTTACTCTGGACAGGGTGTCTACGAGCAGTACTTC. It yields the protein CASSYSGQGVYEQYF.

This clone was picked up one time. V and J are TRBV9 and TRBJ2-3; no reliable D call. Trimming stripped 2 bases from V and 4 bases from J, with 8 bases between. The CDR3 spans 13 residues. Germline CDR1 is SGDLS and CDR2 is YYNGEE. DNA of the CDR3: TGTGCCAGCAGCGTTCCGAGCTCAGATACGCAGTATTTT. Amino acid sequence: CASSVPSSDTQYF.

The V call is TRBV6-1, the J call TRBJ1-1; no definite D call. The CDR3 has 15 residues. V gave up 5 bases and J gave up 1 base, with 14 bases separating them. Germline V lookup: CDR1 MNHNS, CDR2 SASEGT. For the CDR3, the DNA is TGTGCCAGCAGTTTTAATTCAGGAGGGAACACTGAAGCTTTCTTT. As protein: CASSFNSGGNTEAFF.

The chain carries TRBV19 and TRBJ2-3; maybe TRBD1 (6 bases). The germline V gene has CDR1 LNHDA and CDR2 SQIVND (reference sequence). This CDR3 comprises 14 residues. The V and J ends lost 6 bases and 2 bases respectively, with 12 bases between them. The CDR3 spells CASRDSASTDTQYF. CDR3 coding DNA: TGTGCCAGTAGGGACAGCGCATCCACAGATACGCAGTATTTT. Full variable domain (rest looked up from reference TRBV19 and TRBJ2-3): DGGITQSPKYLFRKEGQNVTLSCEQNLNHDAMYWYRQDPGQGLRLIYYSQIVNDFQKGDIAEGYSVSREKKESFPLTVTSAQKNPTAFYLCASRDSASTDTQYFGPGTRLTVL.

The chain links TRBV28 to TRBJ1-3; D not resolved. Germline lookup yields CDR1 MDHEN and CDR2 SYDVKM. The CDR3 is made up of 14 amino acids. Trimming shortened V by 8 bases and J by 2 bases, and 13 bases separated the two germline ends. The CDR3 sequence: CASGPTAAGNTIYF. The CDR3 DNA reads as TGTGCCAGCGGCCCGACCGCGGCTGGAAACACCATATATTTT. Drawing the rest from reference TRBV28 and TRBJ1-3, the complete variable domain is DVKVTQSSRYLVKRTGEKVFLECVQDMDHENMFWYRQDPGLGLRLIYFSYDVKMKEKGDIPEGYSVSREKKERFSLILESASTNQTSMYLCASGPTAAGNTIYFGEGSWLTVV.

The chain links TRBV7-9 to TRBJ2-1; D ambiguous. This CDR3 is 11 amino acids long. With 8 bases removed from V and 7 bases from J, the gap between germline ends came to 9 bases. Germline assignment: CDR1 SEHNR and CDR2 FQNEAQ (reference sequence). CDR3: CASVLENEQFF. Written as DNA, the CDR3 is TGTGCCAGCGTCCTAGAGAATGAGCAGTTCTTC.

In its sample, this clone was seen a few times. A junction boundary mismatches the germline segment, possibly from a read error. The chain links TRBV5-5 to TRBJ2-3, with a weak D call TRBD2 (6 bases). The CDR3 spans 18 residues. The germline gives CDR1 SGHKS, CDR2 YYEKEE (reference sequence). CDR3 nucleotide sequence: TGTGCCAGCAGCTGGCGATCGGGGCGGGCGGGAAGCACAGATAGGCAGTATTTT. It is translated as CASSWRSGRAGSTDRQYF. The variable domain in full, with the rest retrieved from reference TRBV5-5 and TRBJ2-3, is DAGVTQSPTHLIKTRGQQVTLRCSPISGHKSVSWYQQVLGQGPQFIFQYYEKEERGRGNFPDRFSARQFPNYSSELNVNALLLGDSALYLCASSWRSGRAGSTDRQYFGPGTRLTVL.

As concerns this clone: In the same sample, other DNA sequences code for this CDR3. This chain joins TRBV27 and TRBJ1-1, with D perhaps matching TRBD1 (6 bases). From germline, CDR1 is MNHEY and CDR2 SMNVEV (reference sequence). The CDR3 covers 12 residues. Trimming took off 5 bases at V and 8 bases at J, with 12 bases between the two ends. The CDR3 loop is CASSRGGAEAFF. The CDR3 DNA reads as TGTGCCAGCAGTAGGGGGGGGGCCGAAGCTTTCTTT.

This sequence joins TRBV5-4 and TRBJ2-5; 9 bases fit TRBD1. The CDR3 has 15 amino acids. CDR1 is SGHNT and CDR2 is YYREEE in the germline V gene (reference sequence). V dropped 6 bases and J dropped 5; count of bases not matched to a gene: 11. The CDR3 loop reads CASMKPGQGPETQYF. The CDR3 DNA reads TGTGCCAGCATGAAACCGGGACAGGGACCGGAGACCCAGTACTTC.

For the CDR3, the DNA is TGCAGCGTTGATCTGTTATCGACTAGCGGGATTAGCACAGATACGCAGTATTTT. This translates into CSVDLLSTSGISTDTQYF. The genes are TRBV29-1 and TRBJ2-3, with 11 bases that match TRBD2. This CDR3 is built from 18 residues. Germline CDR1 reads SQVTM; CDR2 reads ANQGSEA. V lost 3 bases to trimming and J lost 0 bases; unmatched junction nucleotides: 11.

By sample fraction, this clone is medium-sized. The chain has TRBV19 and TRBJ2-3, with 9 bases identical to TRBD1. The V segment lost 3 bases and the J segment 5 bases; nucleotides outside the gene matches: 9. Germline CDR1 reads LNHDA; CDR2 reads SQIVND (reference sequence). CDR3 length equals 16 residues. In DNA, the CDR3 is TGTGCCAGTAGTATCGCCTACAGGGGGCAGGGAGATACGCAGTATTTT. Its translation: CASSIAYRGQGDTQYF.

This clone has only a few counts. The CDR3 is CASSPLGGNNEQFF. The CDR3 nucleotides read TGTGCCAGCAGTCCGCTCGGCGGGAACAATGAGCAGTTCTTC. The J gene is TRBJ2-1, the V gene TRBV27; tentative D call: TRBD2 (6 bases). Germline CDR1 is MNHEY and CDR2 is SMNVEV (reference sequence). Trimming removed 5 bases at V and 5 bases at J, with 13 bases between. The CDR3 is made up of 14 amino acids.

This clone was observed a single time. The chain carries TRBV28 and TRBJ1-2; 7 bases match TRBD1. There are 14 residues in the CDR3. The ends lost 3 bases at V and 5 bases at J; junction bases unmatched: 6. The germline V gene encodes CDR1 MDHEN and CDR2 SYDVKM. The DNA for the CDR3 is TGTGCCAGCAGTTTGGAGGGGGCGCGGTATGGCTACACCTTC. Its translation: CASSLEGARYGYTF.

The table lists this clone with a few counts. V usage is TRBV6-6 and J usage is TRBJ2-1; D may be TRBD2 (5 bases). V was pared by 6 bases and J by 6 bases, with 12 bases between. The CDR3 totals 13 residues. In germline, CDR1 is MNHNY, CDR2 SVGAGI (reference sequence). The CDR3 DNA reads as TGTGCCAGCAGCACCTTCACTAGCAATGAGCAGTTCTTC. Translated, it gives CASSTFTSNEQFF.

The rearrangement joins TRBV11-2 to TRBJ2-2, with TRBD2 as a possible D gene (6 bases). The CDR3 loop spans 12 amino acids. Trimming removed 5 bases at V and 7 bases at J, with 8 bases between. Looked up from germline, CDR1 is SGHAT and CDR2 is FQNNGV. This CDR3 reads CASSQRVGELFF. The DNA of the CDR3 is TGTGCCAGCAGCCAGCGGGTCGGGGAGCTGTTTTTT. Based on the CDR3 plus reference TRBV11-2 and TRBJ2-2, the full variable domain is EAGVAQSPRYKIIEKRQSVAFWCNPISGHATLYWYQQILGQGPKLLIQFQNNGVVDDSQLPKDRFSAERLKGVDSTLKIQPAKLEDSAVYLCASSQRVGELFFGEGSRLTVL.

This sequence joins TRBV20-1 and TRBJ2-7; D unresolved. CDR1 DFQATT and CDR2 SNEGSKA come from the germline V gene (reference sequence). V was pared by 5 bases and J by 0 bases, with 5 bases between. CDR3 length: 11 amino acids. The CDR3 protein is CSAASSYEQYF. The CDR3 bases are TGCAGTGCTGCGAGCTCCTACGAGCAGTACTTC.

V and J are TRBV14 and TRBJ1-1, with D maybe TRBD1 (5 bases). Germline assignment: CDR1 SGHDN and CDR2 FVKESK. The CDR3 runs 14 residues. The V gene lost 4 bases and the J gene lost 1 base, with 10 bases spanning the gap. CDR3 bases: TGTGCCAGCAGCCTAAGGAGGGGGAACACTGAAGCTTTCTTT. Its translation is CASSLRRGNTEAFF.

Here the CDR3 reads CAFRDRGASGYTF. CDR3 DNA sequence: TGTGCCTTCCGGGACAGGGGTGCCAGTGGCTACACCTTC. The chain carries TRBV30 and TRBJ1-2, with TRBD1 matching over 10 bases. The V segment lost 7 bases and the J segment 7 bases; nucleotides outside the gene matches: 9. The germline V gene encodes CDR1 GTSNPN and CDR2 SVGIG (reference sequence). The CDR3 length is 13 residues.

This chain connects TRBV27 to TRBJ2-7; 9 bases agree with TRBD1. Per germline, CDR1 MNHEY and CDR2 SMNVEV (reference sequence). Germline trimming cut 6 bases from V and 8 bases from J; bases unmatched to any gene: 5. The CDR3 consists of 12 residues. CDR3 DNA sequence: TGTGCCAGCAGGCCCGGACAGGGGAAGCAGTACTTC. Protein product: CASRPGQGKQYF.

The CDR3 loop reads CATSLGQGSSYNEQFF. The DNA for the CDR3 is TGTGCCACCAGCCTCGGACAGGGCAGCTCCTACAATGAGCAGTTCTTC. The chain joins TRBV15 to TRBJ2-7, with 8 nucleotides matching TRBD1. TRBJ2-1 matches the DNA end more closely, so the J call is doubtful. Per germline, CDR1 LNHNV and CDR2 YYDKDF (reference sequence). The CDR3 runs to 16 residues.

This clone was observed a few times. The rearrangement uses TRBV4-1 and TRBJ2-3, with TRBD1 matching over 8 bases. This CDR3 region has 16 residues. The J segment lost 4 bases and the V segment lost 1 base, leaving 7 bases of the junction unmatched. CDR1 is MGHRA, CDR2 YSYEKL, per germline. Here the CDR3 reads CASSQGQTGDSDTQYF. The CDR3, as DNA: TGCGCCAGCAGCCAAGGCCAGACAGGGGATTCAGATACGCAGTATTTT.

The CDR3 is CASSFVTGESDEQYF. CDR3 DNA sequence: TGTGCCAGCAGTTTCGTTACCGGGGAGTCCGACGAGCAGTACTTC. This rearrangement joins TRBV28 to TRBJ2-7; D perhaps matches TRBD2 (5 bases). Trimming removed 3 bases from V and 5 bases from J, with 17 bases in between. The CDR3 runs 15 residues. Germline V gives CDR1 MDHEN, CDR2 SYDVKM.

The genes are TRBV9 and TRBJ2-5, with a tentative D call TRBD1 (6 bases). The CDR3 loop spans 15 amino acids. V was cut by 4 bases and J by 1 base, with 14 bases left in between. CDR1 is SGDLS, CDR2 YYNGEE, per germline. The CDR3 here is CASSPQTGIQETQYF. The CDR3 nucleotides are TGTGCCAGCAGCCCCCAGACAGGCATCCAAGAGACCCAGTACTTC.